A selection of T cell receptor beta chains follows, all from one sample in a study of cytomegalovirus exposure and HLA in healthy donors. Data came from immunoSEQ multiplex PCR; TCRdb stores just in-frame clones and leaves some out. Of about 200,000 clones listed, over 60% are singletons. Sequenced input: PBMCs. These receptors all come from a man aged 35 to 55 in good health and CMV-seronegative. Both conserved end residues are part of each CDR3.

j_call	v_call	cdr3_aa
TRBJ2-6	TRBV25-1	CASIEDSGANVLTF
TRBJ2-7	TRBV28	CASSSPGQAREQYF
TRBJ2-5	TRBV28	CASSLVVRTQYF
TRBJ1-6	TRBV11-3	CASSLGSYNSPLHF
TRBJ1-1	TRBV7-8	CASSFGRGTEAFF
TRBJ1-2	TRBV5-8	CASSLDGLSLYGYTF
TRBJ2-7	TRBV19	CASSRQAQRTGTGRYEQYF
TRBJ2-2	TRBV7-2	CASSFPSGTGELFF
TRBJ2-2	TRBV4-1	CASSQGQVTGELFF
TRBJ2-6	TRBV28	CASRRQGSGANVLTF
TRBJ2-5	TRBV25-1	CASSEYGQGIETQYF